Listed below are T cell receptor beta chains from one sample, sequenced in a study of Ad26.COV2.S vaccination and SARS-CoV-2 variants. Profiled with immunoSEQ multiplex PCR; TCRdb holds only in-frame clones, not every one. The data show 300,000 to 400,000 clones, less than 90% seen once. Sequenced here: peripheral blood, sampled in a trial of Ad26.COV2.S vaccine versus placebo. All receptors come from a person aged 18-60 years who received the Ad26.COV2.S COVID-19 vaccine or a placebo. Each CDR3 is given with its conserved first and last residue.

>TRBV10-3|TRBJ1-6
CAISPGEGVYNSPLHF
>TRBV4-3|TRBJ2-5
CASSQGGATETQYF
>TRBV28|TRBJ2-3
CASRARLTGAGTDTQYF
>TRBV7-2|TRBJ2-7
CASSSSMGGRLGEQYF
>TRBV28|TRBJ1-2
CASSRQGLTYGYTF
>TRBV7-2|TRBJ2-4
CASSLDRQGQNIQYF
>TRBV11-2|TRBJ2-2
CASSLVVSVVTGELFF
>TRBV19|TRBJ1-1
CASSILGRVTEAFF
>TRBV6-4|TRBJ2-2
CASSDEVFLGELFF
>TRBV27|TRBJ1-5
CASSLSGGDQPQHF
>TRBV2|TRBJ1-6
CASIPGQGRSPLHF
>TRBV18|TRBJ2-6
CASSPGGSNVLTF
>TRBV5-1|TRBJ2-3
CASSLEGAAPSDTQYF
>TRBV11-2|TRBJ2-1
CASNPSLASANYNEQFF
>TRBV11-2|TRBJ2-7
CASSLGGPGAYYEQYF
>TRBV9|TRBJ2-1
CASSAQQGEQFF
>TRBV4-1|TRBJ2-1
CASSRGPAGYNEQFF
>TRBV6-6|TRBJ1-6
CASSYDSPLHF
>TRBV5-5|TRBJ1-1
CASSPRRQMNTEAFF
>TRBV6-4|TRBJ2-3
CASSAPLRWSTDTQYF
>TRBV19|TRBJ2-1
CASSLAGVRNEQFF
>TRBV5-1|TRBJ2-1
CASSLGGQQYNEQFF
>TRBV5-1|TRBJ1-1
CASSGGVGTQSAEAFF
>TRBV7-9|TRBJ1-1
CASSPPLRNTEAFF
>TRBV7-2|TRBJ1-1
CASSSGQLNEAFF
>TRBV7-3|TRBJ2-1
CASSRPGQGYNEQFF
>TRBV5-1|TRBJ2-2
CASSLSPGNTGELFF
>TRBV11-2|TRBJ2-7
CASSPALERWYEQYF
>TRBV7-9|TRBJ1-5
CASSPTSAVRNQPQHF
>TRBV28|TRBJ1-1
CASSLGALTGVGEAFF
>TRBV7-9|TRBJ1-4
CASSLTQISEKLFF
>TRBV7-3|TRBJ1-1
CASSSAGGTEAFF
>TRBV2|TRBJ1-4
CASSPLVEKLFF
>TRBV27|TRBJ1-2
CASGNSPTPVGYGYTF
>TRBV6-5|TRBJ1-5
CASSLGQGAWQPQHF
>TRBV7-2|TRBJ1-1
CASYPSKGDTEAFF
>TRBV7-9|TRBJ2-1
CASSPLAGSYNEQFF
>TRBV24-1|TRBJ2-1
CATSDSGTSGMNEQFF
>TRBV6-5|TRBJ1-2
CASMAGGSGYGYTF
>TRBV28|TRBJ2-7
CASSLPQGGDYEQYF
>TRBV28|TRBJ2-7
CASSSAASGELYEQYF
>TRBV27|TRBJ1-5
CASSLSGGRWPQHF
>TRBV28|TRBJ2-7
CASSFGTLDSYEQYF
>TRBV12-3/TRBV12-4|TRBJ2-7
CASSLNRGYEQYF
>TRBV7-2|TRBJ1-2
CASSRRGTNYGYTF
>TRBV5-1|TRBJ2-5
CASSSFGTGRGAYRETQYF
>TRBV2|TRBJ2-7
CASSHGGTGSYEQYF
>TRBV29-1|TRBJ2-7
CSVEEFGGRSGEQYF
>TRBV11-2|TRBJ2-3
CASSLVVLRGARDTQYF
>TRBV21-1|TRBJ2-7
CASRSQETVYEQYF